The 19 T cell receptor beta chains presented below share a single source sample, sequenced in a study of regulatory T cells in long-lasting Graves disease. Construction of TCR beta libraries relied on iRepertoire HTBI primers and on Arm-PCR targeting CDR3 regions. TCRdb processed the multiplex PCR reads anew with MiXCR; each CDR3 protein has one entry. Among 200,000 to 250,000 distinct CDR3 sequences listed, just over 20% were seen once. The time point is: newly diagnosed GD, antithyroid drugs for less than 3 months. PBMCs were the source of the RNA used for TCR sequencing. Sequenced here: peripheral blood mononuclear cells (PBMCs), sampled at new diagnosis, from a patient treated with antithyroid drugs. The receptors were gathered from a female donor with Graves disease.

This clonotype appeared many times. The rearrangement joins TRBV28 to TRBJ1-5; D possibly corresponds to TRBD1 (5 bases). This CDR3 comprises 12 residues. From germline, CDR1 is MDHEN and CDR2 SYDVKM. The V gene lost 8 bases and the J gene lost 4 bases, with 9 bases spanning the gap. The DNA for the CDR3 is TGTGCCAGCGTGGACAAAAATCAGCCCCAGCATTTT. Its translation is CASVDKNQPQHF. Variable domain in full (rest from reference TRBV28 and TRBJ1-5): DVKVTQSSRYLVKRTGEKVFLECVQDMDHENMFWYRQDPGLGLRLIYFSYDVKMKEKGDIPEGYSVSREKKERFSLILESASTNQTSMYLCASVDKNQPQHFGDGTRLSIL.

Many counts were recorded for this clonotype. The DNA for the CDR3 is TGTGCCAGCGGTCCGATGGCAGATACGCAGTATTTT. Translated, it gives CASGPMADTQYF. The rearrangement links TRBV7-9 to TRBJ2-3; D remains ambiguous. Trimming pared 8 bases from V and 4 bases from J, leaving 10 bases between. Germline V gene lookup returns CDR1 SEHNR and CDR2 FQNEAQ (reference sequence). The CDR3 has 12 amino acids.

This clonotype has ten or more counts. This sequence joins TRBV20-1 and TRBJ1-1; TRBD1 agrees at 8 bases. V trimming: 6 bases; J trimming: 1 base; junction bases outside the gene matches: 4. The CDR3 has 13 residues. Germline CDR1 DFQATT, CDR2 SNEGSKA (reference sequence). CDR3 protein: CSATDRANTEAFF. In DNA form, the CDR3 reads TGCAGTGCCACGGACAGGGCGAACACTGAAGCTTTCTTT.

The chain recombines TRBV6-2 or TRBV6-3 with TRBJ1-5; D uncertain. The germline V gene has CDR1 MNHEY and CDR2 SVGEGT. CDR3 length: 12 residues. V shed 8 bases and J shed 3 bases, with 8 bases lying between them. The chain's CDR3 is CASRQVNQPQHF. The DNA of the CDR3 is TGTGCCAGCCGCCAGGTCAATCAGCCCCAGCATTTT.

This clonotype was detected ten times or more. The gene calls are TRBV7-3 and TRBJ2-2, with D possibly TRBD2 on 5 matching bases. This CDR3 region has 13 residues. With 2 bases removed from V and 10 bases from J, the gap between germline ends came to 11 bases. Germline-derived CDR1 and CDR2 are SGHTA and FQGTGA. For the CDR3, the DNA is TGTGCCAGCAGCTTACGCCTGGAGGAGGAGCTGTTTTTT. This sequence encodes CASSLRLEEELFF.

The chain couples TRBV6-1 to TRBJ1-1, with D possibly being TRBD1 (5 bases). The germline V and J ends were trimmed by 7 bases and 10 bases, with 16 bases remaining between them. Germline values: CDR1 MNHNS, CDR2 SASEGT. This CDR3 spans 12 amino acids. The CDR3: CASTPRGVGAFF. DNA for the CDR3: TGTGCCAGCACCCCCCGAGGGGTGGGAGCTTTCTTT.

This clonotype was observed many times. J is TRBJ1-1 and V is TRBV11-2, with D possibly being TRBD1 (5 bases). CDR1 and CDR2 (germline): SGHAT, FQNNGV. There are 12 residues in the CDR3. V was cut by 2 bases and J by 5 bases, with 6 bases left in between. The CDR3 reads CASSLWGTEAFF. Here the CDR3 DNA reads TGTGCCAGCAGCTTATGGGGGACTGAAGCTTTCTTT.

This clonotype was seen repeatedly, ten times or more. The chain links TRBV7-9 to TRBJ1-1, with D unresolved. Germline assignment: CDR1 SEHNR and CDR2 FQNEAQ (reference sequence). This CDR3 is built from 13 residues. V was shortened by 5 bases and J by 3 bases, with 10 bases between the two germline ends. CDR3 protein: CASSTLVYTEAFF. The CDR3 DNA sequence: TGTGCCAGCAGCACGTTAGTTTACACTGAAGCTTTCTTT.

This clonotype was picked up many times. This rearrangement joins TRBV2 to TRBJ1-2, with 9 bases that match TRBD1. Germline V CDR1 and CDR2: SNHLY, FYNNEI. V shed 2 bases and J 4 bases; nucleotides not matched to a gene: 5. The CDR3 is 15 amino acids. The CDR3 sequence: CASSEKGTGIYGYTF. Here the CDR3 DNA reads TGTGCCAGCAGTGAAAAGGGGACAGGGATCTATGGCTACACCTTC.

This clonotype was counted at least ten times. The chain joins TRBV12-3 or TRBV12-4 to TRBJ2-5; the D call may be TRBD1 or TRBD2 (5 bases each). Trimming pared 6 bases from V and 5 bases from J, leaving 16 bases between. The CDR3 consists of 14 residues. CDR3 sequence (DNA): TGTGCCAGCAGCCCGGGACCATTCCTCGAGACCCAGTACTTC. The encoded protein is CASSPGPFLETQYF.

In its sample, this clonotype was seen once. This may come from a read error, since a much larger clone is one base off. The chain carries TRBV4-3 and TRBJ2-2, with D maybe TRBD2 (5 bases). Germline CDR1 LGHNA, CDR2 YSLEER. The CDR3 extends over 15 amino acids. The CDR3 loop is CAGSQEFSAGGELFF. As DNA, the CDR3 is TGCGCCGGCAGCCAAGAGTTCTCCGCGGGCGGGGAGCTGTTTTTT.

A few counts support this clonotype. The chain is built from TRBV6-2 or TRBV6-3 and TRBJ2-5, with 11 nucleotides matching TRBD2. The CDR3 spans 17 residues. Germline CDR1 MNHEY, CDR2 SVGEGT. The V gene end was trimmed by 5 bases and the J gene end by 0 bases; junction bases not matched to a gene: 8. The chain's CDR3 is CASSDRGLAVYQETQYF. Written as DNA, the CDR3 is TGTGCCAGCAGTGACCGGGGACTAGCGGTGTACCAAGAGACCCAGTACTTC.

This clonotype was counted at least ten times. The V gene is TRBV7-3, the J gene TRBJ1-1; D perhaps matches TRBD1 (5 bases). Germline assignment: CDR1 SGHTA and CDR2 FQGTGA. The CDR3 extends over 12 amino acids. V was trimmed by 4 bases and J by 8 bases, leaving 11 bases between them. The CDR3 is CASSSPGREAFF. CDR3 nucleotides: TGTGCCAGCAGCTCACCGGGACGGGAAGCTTTCTTT. The whole variable domain, remainder taken from reference TRBV7-3 and TRBJ1-1, is GAGVSQTPSNKVTEKGKYVELRCDPISGHTALYWYRQSLGQGPEFLIYFQGTGAADDSGLPNDRFFAVRPEGSVSTLKIQRTERGDSAVYLCASSSPGREAFFGQGTRLTVV.

This clonotype has ten or more counts. The chain recombines TRBV5-1 with TRBJ2-1, with D uncertain. This CDR3 region has 16 residues. CDR1 and CDR2 from the germline V gene are SGHRS and YFSETQ. V dropped 1 base and J dropped 0 bases, with 11 bases sitting between them. The CDR3 reads CASSLSAANSYNEQFF. The CDR3 DNA reads as TGCGCCAGCAGCTTGTCGGCGGCGAACTCCTACAATGAGCAGTTCTTC.

In the case of this clonotype: This may be a read error, as it is one base from a much larger clone. This chain links TRBV11-2 with TRBJ1-1; TRBD1 might be the D (5 bases). CDR1 SGHAT and CDR2 FQNNGV come from the germline V gene. V lost 5 bases, J lost 6 bases, and 13 bases lay in between. The CDR3 consists of 13 residues. CDR3 sequence reads: CASSPTGDAEAFF. CDR3 sequence (DNA): TGTGCCAGCAGCCCAACAGGCGACGCTGAAGCTTTCTTT.

This clonotype has ten or more counts. This chain links TRBV6-1 with TRBJ1-2, with 10 bases matching TRBD1. Trimming at V came to 6 bases and at J to 8 bases, leaving 12 bases not matched to a gene. Germline CDR1 and CDR2: MNHNS and SASEGT. CDR3 size: 15 residues. The DNA of the CDR3 is TGTGCCAGCAGCTCAACCCCGGGACAGGGGAAGGGCTACACCTTC. Translation gives CASSSTPGQGKGYTF.

This clonotype was counted many times. J is TRBJ1-1 and V is TRBV27; 7 nucleotides agree with TRBD1. CDR3 length: 14 amino acids. V lost 6 bases, J lost 2 bases, and 6 bases stayed unmatched. The germline V gene has CDR1 MNHEY and CDR2 SMNVEV (reference sequence). The CDR3 is CASSTRQGNTEAFF. The CDR3 DNA sequence: TGTGCCAGCAGCACCCGACAGGGAAACACTGAAGCTTTCTTT.

This clonotype was observed at least ten times. This chain connects TRBV24-1 to TRBJ2-3; 7 bases are a match to TRBD2. V lost 8 bases, J lost 2 bases, and 9 bases stayed unmatched. Germline V gene lookup returns CDR1 KGHDR and CDR2 SFDVKD. The CDR3 covers 15 residues. CDR3 nucleotides: TGTGCCACCATGGGAGGGGCTGTCGTCACAGATACGCAGTATTTT. Translated: CATMGGAVVTDTQYF.

The rearrangement joins TRBV4-1 to TRBJ2-2; 12 bases agree with TRBD1. The germline CDR1 and CDR2 sequences are MGHRA and YSYEKL. With 3 bases clipped from V and 3 bases from J, the junction kept 5 bases outside the gene matches. The CDR3 consists of 17 residues. This CDR3 reads CASSHRDRGLDTGELFF. CDR3 nucleotides: TGCGCCAGCAGCCACCGGGACAGGGGGCTCGACACCGGGGAGCTGTTTTTT.